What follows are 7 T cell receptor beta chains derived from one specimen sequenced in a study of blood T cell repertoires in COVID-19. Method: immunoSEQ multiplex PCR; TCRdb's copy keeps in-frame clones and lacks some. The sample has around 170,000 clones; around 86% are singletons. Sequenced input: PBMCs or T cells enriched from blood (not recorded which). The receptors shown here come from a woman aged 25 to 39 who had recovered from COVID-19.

The CDR3 nucleotides read TGTGCCACCAGTGTCCCTAGCGGCTTAAATCGAGGATACGATGAGCAGTTCTTC. Translation: CATSVPSGLNRGYDEQFF. The chain joins TRBV24-1 to TRBJ2-1, with 7 bases lining up with TRBD2. Germline V gene sequence: CDR1 KGHDR, CDR2 SFDVKD. V lost 5 bases and J lost 8; bases outside the gene matches: 20. The CDR3 length is 18 residues.

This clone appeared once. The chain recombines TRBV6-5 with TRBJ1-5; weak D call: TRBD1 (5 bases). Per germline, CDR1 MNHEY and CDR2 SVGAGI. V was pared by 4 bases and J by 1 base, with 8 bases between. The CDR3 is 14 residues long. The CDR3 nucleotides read TGTGCCAGCAGTTCAGGGTTCAGCAATCAGCCCCAGCATTTT. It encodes CASSSGFSNQPQHF.

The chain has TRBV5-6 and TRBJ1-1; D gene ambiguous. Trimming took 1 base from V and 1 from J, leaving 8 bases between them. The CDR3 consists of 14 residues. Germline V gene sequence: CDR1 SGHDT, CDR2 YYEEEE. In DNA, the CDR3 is TGTGCCAGCAGCTTGCTCGGGGAGAACACTGAAGCTTTCTTT. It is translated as CASSLLGENTEAFF.

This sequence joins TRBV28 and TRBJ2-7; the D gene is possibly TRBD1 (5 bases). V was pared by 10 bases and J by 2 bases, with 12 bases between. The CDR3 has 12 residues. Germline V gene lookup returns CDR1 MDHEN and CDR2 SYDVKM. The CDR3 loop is CATHTRAYEQYF. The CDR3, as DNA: TGTGCCACCCACACCAGGGCCTACGAGCAGTACTTC.

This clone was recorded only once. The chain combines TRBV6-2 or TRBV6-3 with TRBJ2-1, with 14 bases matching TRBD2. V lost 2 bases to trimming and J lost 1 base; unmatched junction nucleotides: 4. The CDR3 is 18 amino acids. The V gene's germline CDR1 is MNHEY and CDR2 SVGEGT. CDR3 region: CASSYGTSGRMSYNEQFF. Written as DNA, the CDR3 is TGTGCCAGCAGTTACGGGACTAGCGGGAGAATGTCCTACAATGAGCAGTTCTTC.

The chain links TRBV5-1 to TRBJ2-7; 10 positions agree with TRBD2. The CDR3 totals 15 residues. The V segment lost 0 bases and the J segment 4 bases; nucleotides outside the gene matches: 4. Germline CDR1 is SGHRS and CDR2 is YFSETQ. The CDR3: CASSLAAGGKYEQYF. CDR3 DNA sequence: TGCGCCAGCAGCTTGGCAGCGGGAGGGAAGTACGAGCAGTACTTC.

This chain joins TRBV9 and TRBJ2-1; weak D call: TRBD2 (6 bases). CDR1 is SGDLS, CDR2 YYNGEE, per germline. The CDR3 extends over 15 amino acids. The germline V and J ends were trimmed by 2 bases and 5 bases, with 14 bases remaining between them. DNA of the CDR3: TGTGCCAGCAGCGTCTGGGGGACTGGGAACAATGAGCAGTTCTTC. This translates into CASSVWGTGNNEQFF.